The 23 T cell receptor beta chains in this list originate from one sample, sequenced in a study of T cell clonality in common variable immunodeficiency. Which antigens these TCRs recognize remains unknown. The data were produced by immunoSEQ multiplex PCR, yet TCRdb's version contains in-frame clones alone and is incomplete. The sample is made up of roughly 23,000 clones, none counted only once. Notes on the study in general: In common variable immunodeficiency, TCR beta chains reportedly carried fewer deletions and N-nucleotide insertions.

The sequenced sample consisted of peripheral blood mononuclear cells. The receptors shown here come from a human donor with common variable immunodeficiency.

This clone showed up many times. The read is 3 residues too short to cover the CDR3 end, so that end is filled in from the germline J gene. This chain links TRBV20-1 with TRBJ2-3, with a possible D match to TRBD2 (5 bases). CDR3 size: 13 residues. Trimming removed 2 bases at V and 3 bases at J, with 9 bases between. Germline lookup yields CDR1 DFQATT and CDR2 SNEGSKA (reference sequence). The part of the CDR3 DNA that was read is TGCAGTGCTAGATCGGACTTGACAGATACG. It yields the protein CSARSDLTDT. In full, the CDR3 is CSARSDLTDTQYF.

This clone was found many times. Read sequence stops 3 residues before the CDR3 end, and the germline J gene provides the missing end. This chain links TRBV18 with TRBJ2-1, with 9 bases aligning to TRBD2. This CDR3 is 15 amino acids long. V shed 3 bases and J 5 bases; nucleotides not matched to a gene: 5. CDR1 and CDR2 (germline): KGHSH, LQKENI. CDR3 DNA, as far as it was read: TGTGCCAGCTCACCCAATCCTAGCGGGAACAATGAG. Translation gives CASSPNPSGNNE. The whole CDR3 region reads CASSPNPSGNNEQFF.

This clone was seen many times. The read halts 3 residues ahead of the CDR3 end, with the missing end drawn from the germline J gene. The rearrangement links TRBV20-1 to TRBJ1-5, with 7 bases identical to TRBD1. Germline V lookup: CDR1 DFQATT, CDR2 SNEGSKA (reference sequence). The J segment lost 1 base and the V segment lost 0 bases, leaving 6 bases of the junction unmatched. This CDR3 has 16 amino acids. CDR3 DNA (partial): TGCAGTGCTAGAGATGTGAAGGGGGCGAGCAATCAGCCC. Amino acids: CSARDVKGASNQP. The whole CDR3 protein is CSARDVKGASNQPQHF.

As regards this clone: From the germline J gene comes the end of the CDR3, since the read stops 3 residues before it. The chain links TRBV7-8 to TRBJ1-5; TRBD1 is a possible D gene (5 bases). Trimming stripped 0 bases from V and 0 bases from J, with 9 bases between. This CDR3 spans 16 amino acids. The germline CDR1 and CDR2 sequences are SGHVS and FQNEAQ. CDR3 DNA (partial): TGTGCCAGCAGCTTAGCTCGGCAGGGTAGCAATCAGCCC. Protein: CASSLARQGSNQP. The whole CDR3 region reads CASSLARQGSNQPQHF.

This clone was seen ten or more times. Read sequence stops 3 residues before the CDR3 end, and the germline J gene provides the missing end. The V gene is TRBV10-3, the J gene TRBJ2-3; 11 bases line up with TRBD2. This CDR3 region has 16 residues. The germline V gene has CDR1 ENHRY and CDR2 SYGVKD. With 7 bases clipped from V and 0 bases from J, the junction kept 6 bases outside the gene matches. The part of the CDR3 DNA that was read is TGTGCCATCAAACCGGGACTAGCGGCTAGCACAGATACG. It codes for CAIKPGLAASTDT. The entire CDR3 reads CAIKPGLAASTDTQYF.

This clone is labeled as medium-sized. From the germline J gene comes the end of the CDR3, since the read stops 3 residues before it. This chain uses TRBV7-3 with TRBJ1-1; 7 bases align to TRBD1. Germline V lookup: CDR1 SGHTA, CDR2 FQGTGA. The V and J ends lost 4 bases and 5 bases, in that order; junction bases with no gene match: 4. This CDR3 has 13 amino acids. The sequenced part of the CDR3 DNA is TGTGCCAGCAGCTCCGACAGGGATACTGAA. It translates to CASSSDRDTE. The whole CDR3 reads CASSSDRDTEAFF.

This clone has only a few counts. Read sequence stops 3 residues before the CDR3 end, and the germline J gene provides the missing end. The V call is TRBV2, the J call TRBJ1-1; 7 bases fit TRBD1. V shed 4 bases, J shed 4 bases, and the junction held 6 bases outside the gene matches. CDR1 is SNHLY and CDR2 is FYNNEI in the germline V gene. The CDR3 is 14 amino acids. The DNA read from the CDR3 is TGTGCCAGCAGTGTGAGACAGGGTACCACTGAA. This translates into CASSVRQGTTE. The full CDR3 reads CASSVRQGTTEAFF. Drawing the rest from reference TRBV2 and TRBJ1-1, the complete variable domain is EPEVTQTPSHQVTQMGQEVILRCVPISNHLYFYWYRQILGQKVEFLVSFYNNEISEKSEIFDDQFSVERPDGSNFTLKIRSTKLEDSAMYFCASSVRQGTTEAFFGQGTRLTVV.

This clone was recorded at least ten times. The read halts 3 residues ahead of the CDR3 end, with the missing end drawn from the germline J gene. The genes are TRBV12-3 or TRBV12-4 and TRBJ1-1; 8 nucleotides match TRBD1. The CDR3 totals 14 residues. With V trimmed by 5 bases and J by 7 bases, 9 bases remained unmatched. The CDR3 DNA, read in part, is TGTGCCAGCAGTCGCCGACAGGGGAGCCTTGAA. Protein: CASSRRQGSLE. Given in full, the CDR3 is CASSRRQGSLEAFF.

A few counts support this clone. The sequenced fragment ends 3 residues before the CDR3 boundary, so the rest is inferred from the germline J gene. This chain uses TRBV19 with TRBJ1-4; no reliable D call. Germline V gives CDR1 LNHDA, CDR2 SQIVND (reference sequence). The germline V and J ends were trimmed by 9 bases and 8 bases, with 16 bases remaining between them. The CDR3 spans 13 residues. CDR3 sequence: CASFSSSKEKLFF. CDR3 bases read: TGTGCCAGCTTTTCCTCCAGTAAAGAAAAA.

With respect to this clone: The observed sequence ends 3 residues before the CDR3 terminus, with the missing tail filled in from the germline J gene. The chain combines TRBV20-1 with TRBJ1-4; D possibly corresponds to TRBD1 (5 bases). The germline gives CDR1 DFQATT, CDR2 SNEGSKA (reference sequence). CDR3 length: 12 amino acids. Trimming took off 5 bases at V and 5 bases at J, with 9 bases between the two ends. The DNA read from the CDR3 is TGCAGTGCTGAAGGGGAAAATGAAAAA. Protein: CSAEGENEK. From start to end, the CDR3 is CSAEGENEKLFF.

This clone was found a few times. The read ends 3 residues early relative to the CDR3; the germline J gene fills the gap. The chain recombines TRBV19 with TRBJ1-2; D is ambiguous. The CDR3 is made up of 14 amino acids. CDR1 and CDR2 (germline): LNHDA, SQIVND (reference sequence). Trimming stripped 1 base from V and 2 bases from J, with 8 bases between. CDR3 protein: CASSIGAGNYGYTF. The CDR3 bases that were read are TGTGCCAGTAGTATAGGTGCAGGCAACTATGGC. Together with reference TRBV19 and TRBJ1-2, the CDR3 gives the full variable domain: DGGITQSPKYLFRKEGQNVTLSCEQNLNHDAMYWYRQDPGQGLRLIYYSQIVNDFQKGDIAEGYSVSREKKESFPLTVTSAQKNPTAFYLCASSIGAGNYGYTFGSGTRLTVV.

To note about this clone: The read halts 3 residues ahead of the CDR3 end, with the missing end drawn from the germline J gene. The chain joins TRBV19 to TRBJ2-2, with D perhaps matching TRBD1 (5 bases). V lost 4 bases to trimming and J lost 5 bases, with 8 bases between them. Germline-derived CDR1 and CDR2 are LNHDA and SQIVND (reference sequence). The length of the CDR3 is 13 residues. CDR3 DNA, as far as it was read: TGTGCCAGTAGTACAGGGCGGACCGGGGAG. Amino acids: CASSTGRTGE. The entire CDR3 reads CASSTGRTGELFF.

A few counts support this clone. The read ends 3 residues early relative to the CDR3; the germline J gene fills the gap. The rearrangement joins TRBV6-1 to TRBJ1-2; no firm D call. Per germline, CDR1 MNHNS and CDR2 SASEGT. The CDR3 covers 12 residues. This chain's CDR3 is CASSDNSAGYTF. The DNA read from the CDR3 is TGTGCCAGCAGTGACAACAGTGCCGGC.

CDR3: CASSFGTSGFYEQYF. Partial CDR3 DNA: TGTGCCAGCAGCTTCGGGACTAGCGGGTTTTACGAG. This sequence joins TRBV5-5 and TRBJ2-7; TRBD2 matches at 12 bases. The observed sequence ends 3 residues before the CDR3 terminus, with the missing tail filled in from the germline J gene. The junction had 4 bases not matched to a gene; V was cut back by 2 bases and J by 4 bases. Germline V gene sequence: CDR1 SGHKS, CDR2 YYEKEE (reference sequence). This CDR3 has 15 residues.

This clone was seen at least ten times. The read ends 3 residues shy of where the CDR3 ends; the end is completed using the germline J gene. The chain couples TRBV29-1 to TRBJ2-1, with 9 bases identical to TRBD2. This CDR3 has 15 residues. CDR1 and CDR2 from the germline V gene are SQVTM and ANQGSEA. The V and J ends lost 7 bases and 1 base, in that order; junction bases with no gene match: 8. The CDR3 sequence is CSARAREGSYNEQFF. CDR3 bases read: TGCAGCGCCCGGGCGCGGGAGGGTTCCTACAATGAG.

This clone has at least ten counts. The read finishes 3 residues shy of the CDR3 end, and the germline J gene is used to complete it. V is TRBV7-9 and J is TRBJ2-5; maybe TRBD1 (5 bases). CDR1 and CDR2 from the germline V gene are SEHNR and FQNEAQ (reference sequence). Trimming cost V 3 bases and J 1 base, with 9 bases left between them. The CDR3 loop spans 14 amino acids. CDR3 protein: CASSFFTGQETQYF. The CDR3 DNA, read in part, is TGTGCCAGCAGCTTTTTTACAGGCCAAGAGACC.

CDR3 amino acids: CASSLSGGGGHQPQHF. The sequenced part of the CDR3 DNA is TGTGCCAGCAGCTTAAGCGGCGGCGGTGGCCATCAGCCC. The chain recombines TRBV7-8 with TRBJ1-5; no clear D. The read ends 3 residues shy of where the CDR3 ends; the end is completed using the germline J gene. CDR3 size: 16 residues. The V and J ends lost 2 bases and 5 bases respectively, with 16 bases between them. Germline assignment: CDR1 SGHVS and CDR2 FQNEAQ.

Regarding this clone: The CDR3 end lies 3 residues beyond the end of the read and is filled in from the germline J gene. Additional DNA sequences in this sample encode the identical CDR3. The chain is built from TRBV2 and TRBJ2-5, with TRBD1 identical over 9 bases. Per the germline V gene, CDR1 is SNHLY and CDR2 is FYNNEI. V shed 6 bases, J shed 5 bases, and the junction held 7 bases outside the gene matches. CDR3 size: 14 residues. The CDR3 loop is CASSAGQGGETQYF. The CDR3 bases that were read are TGTGCCAGCAGCGCGGGACAGGGAGGGGAGACC.

About this clone itself: From the germline J gene comes the end of the CDR3, since the read stops 3 residues before it. The chain has TRBV30 and TRBJ2-3; maybe TRBD2 (5 bases). Germline V CDR1 and CDR2: GTSNPN, SVGIG (reference sequence). V was shortened by 3 bases and J by 3 bases, with 7 bases between the two germline ends. The CDR3 spans 12 residues. CDR3 DNA, as far as it was read: TGTGCCTGGAGCCGGGGAACAGATACG. This codes for CAWSRGTDT. The full CDR3 reads CAWSRGTDTQYF.

As concerns this clone: The CDR3 goes on 3 residues after the read ends, and that part is filled in from the germline J gene. This chain uses TRBV6-1 with TRBJ1-1, with 7 positions matching TRBD1. Germline trimming cut 3 bases from V and 4 bases from J; bases unmatched to any gene: 5. Germline V gene sequence: CDR1 MNHNS, CDR2 SASEGT. The CDR3 is 14 residues long. The sequenced CDR3 bases are TGTGCCAGCAGTGACGCAGGGGGTAGCACTGAA. Translated: CASSDAGGSTE. The complete CDR3 reads CASSDAGGSTEAFF.

This clone has ten or more counts. With the read ending 3 residues before the CDR3 end, the germline J gene is used to fill in that end. The chain couples TRBV20-1 to TRBJ2-5, with 9 bases lining up with TRBD2. There are 15 residues in the CDR3. Per the germline V gene, CDR1 is DFQATT and CDR2 is SNEGSKA (reference sequence). Trimming removed 6 bases from V and 2 bases from J; junction bases left unmatched: 10. CDR3 in amino acids: CSAQNSGGPQETQYF. Partial CDR3 DNA: TGCAGTGCCCAGAACAGCGGGGGGCCACAAGAGACC.

Ten or more counts support this clone. The read halts 3 residues ahead of the CDR3 end, with the missing end drawn from the germline J gene. This chain links TRBV19 with TRBJ2-5; 9 bases align to TRBD2. Unmatched junction bases numbered 5, after V lost 4 bases and J lost 2 bases. The germline V gene has CDR1 LNHDA and CDR2 SQIVND (reference sequence). The CDR3 extends over 15 amino acids. The CDR3: CASSRLAAVQETQYF. The part of the CDR3 DNA that was read is TGTGCCAGTAGTAGACTAGCGGCCGTTCAAGAGACC.

Many counts were recorded for this clone. The CDR3 end lies 3 residues beyond the end of the read and is filled in from the germline J gene. The chain recombines TRBV18 with TRBJ2-2; D is undetermined. V dropped 3 bases and J dropped 0 bases, with 11 bases sitting between them. CDR1 is KGHSH, CDR2 LQKENI, per germline. This CDR3 is 16 amino acids long. The CDR3 here is CASSPLTLTNTGELFF. The sequenced CDR3 bases are TGTGCCAGCTCACCTTTGACACTTACGAACACCGGGGAG.